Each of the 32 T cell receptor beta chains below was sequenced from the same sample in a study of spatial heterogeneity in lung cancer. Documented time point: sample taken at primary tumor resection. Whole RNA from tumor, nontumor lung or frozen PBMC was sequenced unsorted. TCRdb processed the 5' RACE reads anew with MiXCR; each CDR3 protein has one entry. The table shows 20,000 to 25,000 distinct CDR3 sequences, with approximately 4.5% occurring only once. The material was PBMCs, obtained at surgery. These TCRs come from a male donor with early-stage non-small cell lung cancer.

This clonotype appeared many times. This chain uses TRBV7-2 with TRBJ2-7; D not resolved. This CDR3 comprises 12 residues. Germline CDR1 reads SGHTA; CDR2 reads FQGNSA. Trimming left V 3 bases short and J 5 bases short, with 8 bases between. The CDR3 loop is CASSFGRNEQYF. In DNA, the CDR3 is TGTGCCAGCAGCTTCGGGCGTAACGAGCAGTACTTC.

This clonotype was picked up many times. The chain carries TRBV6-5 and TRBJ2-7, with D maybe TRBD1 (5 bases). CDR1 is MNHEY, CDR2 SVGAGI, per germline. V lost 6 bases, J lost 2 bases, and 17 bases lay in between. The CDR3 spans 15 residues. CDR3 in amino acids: CASRQLPDSTYEQYF. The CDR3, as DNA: TGTGCCAGCAGACAACTTCCAGACAGTACCTACGAGCAGTACTTC.

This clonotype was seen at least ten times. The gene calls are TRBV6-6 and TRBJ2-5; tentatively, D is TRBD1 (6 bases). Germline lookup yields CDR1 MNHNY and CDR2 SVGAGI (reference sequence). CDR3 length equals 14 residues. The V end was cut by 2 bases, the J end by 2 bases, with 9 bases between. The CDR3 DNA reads TGTGCCAGCAGTTACGGGGGCGCACAAGAGACCCAGTACTTC. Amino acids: CASSYGGAQETQYF.

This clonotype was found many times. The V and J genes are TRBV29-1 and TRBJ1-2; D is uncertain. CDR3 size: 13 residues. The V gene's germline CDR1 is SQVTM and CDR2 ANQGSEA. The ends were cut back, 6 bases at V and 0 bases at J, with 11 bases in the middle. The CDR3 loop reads CSVRTEANYGYTF. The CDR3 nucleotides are TGCAGCGTCCGGACCGAAGCTAACTATGGCTACACCTTC.

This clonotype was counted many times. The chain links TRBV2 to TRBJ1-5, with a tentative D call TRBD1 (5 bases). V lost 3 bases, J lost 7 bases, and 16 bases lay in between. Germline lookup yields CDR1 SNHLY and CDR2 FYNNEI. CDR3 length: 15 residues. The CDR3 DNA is TGTGCCAGCAGTGATCAGGGATGGATAGGACAGCCCCAGCATTTT. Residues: CASSDQGWIGQPQHF.

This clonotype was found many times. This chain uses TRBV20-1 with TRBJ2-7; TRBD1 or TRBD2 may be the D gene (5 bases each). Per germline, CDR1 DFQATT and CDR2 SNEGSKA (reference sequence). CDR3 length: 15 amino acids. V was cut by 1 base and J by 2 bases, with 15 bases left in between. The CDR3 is CSARGSDGGPYEQYF. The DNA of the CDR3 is TGCAGTGCTAGAGGGAGTGATGGGGGTCCCTACGAGCAGTACTTC.

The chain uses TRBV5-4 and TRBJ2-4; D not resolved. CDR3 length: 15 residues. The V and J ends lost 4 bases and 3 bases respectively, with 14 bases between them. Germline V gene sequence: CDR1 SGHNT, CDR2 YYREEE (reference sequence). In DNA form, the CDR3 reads TGTGCCAGCAGCCCTACTCTCGGTGTCAAAAACATTCAGTACTTC. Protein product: CASSPTLGVKNIQYF.

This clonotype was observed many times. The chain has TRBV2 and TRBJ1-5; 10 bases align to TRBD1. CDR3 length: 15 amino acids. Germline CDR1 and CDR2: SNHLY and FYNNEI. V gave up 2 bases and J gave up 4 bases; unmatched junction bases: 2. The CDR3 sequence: CASSEMGQGNQPQHF. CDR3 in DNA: TGTGCCAGCAGTGAAATGGGACAGGGGAATCAGCCCCAGCATTTT.

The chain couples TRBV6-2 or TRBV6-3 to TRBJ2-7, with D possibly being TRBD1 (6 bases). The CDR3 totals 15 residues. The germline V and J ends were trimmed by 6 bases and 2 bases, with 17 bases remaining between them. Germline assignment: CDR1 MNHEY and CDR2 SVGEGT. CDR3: CASRMDKGDTYEQYF. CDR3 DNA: TGTGCCAGCAGGATGGACAAGGGGGACACCTACGAGCAGTACTTC.

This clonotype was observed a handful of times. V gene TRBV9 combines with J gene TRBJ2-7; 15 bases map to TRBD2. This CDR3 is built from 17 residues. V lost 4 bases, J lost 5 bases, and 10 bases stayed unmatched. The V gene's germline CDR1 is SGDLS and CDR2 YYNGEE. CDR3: CASSLSGLAGGPNEQYF. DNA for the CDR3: TGTGCCAGCAGCCTTAGTGGACTAGCGGGAGGGCCCAACGAGCAGTACTTC.

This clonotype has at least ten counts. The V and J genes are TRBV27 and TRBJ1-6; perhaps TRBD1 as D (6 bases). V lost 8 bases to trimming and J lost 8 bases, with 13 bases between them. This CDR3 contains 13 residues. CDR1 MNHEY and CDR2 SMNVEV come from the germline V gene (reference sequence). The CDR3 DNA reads TGTGCCAGCGGCGCCGGGGGCTATTCACCCCTCCACTTT. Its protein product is CASGAGGYSPLHF.

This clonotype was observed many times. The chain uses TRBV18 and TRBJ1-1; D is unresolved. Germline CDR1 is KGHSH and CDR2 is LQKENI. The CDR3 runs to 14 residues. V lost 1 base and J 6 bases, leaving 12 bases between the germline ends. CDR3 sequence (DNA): TGTGCCAGCTCACCACGTATGGACTGGGCTGAAGCTTTCTTT. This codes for CASSPRMDWAEAFF.

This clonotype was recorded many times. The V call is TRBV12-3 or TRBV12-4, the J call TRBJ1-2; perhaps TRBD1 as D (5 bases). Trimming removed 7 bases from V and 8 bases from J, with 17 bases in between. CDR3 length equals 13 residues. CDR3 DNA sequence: TGTGCCAGCACTCGGACTGCCGAGGGGGGCTACACCTTC. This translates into CASTRTAEGGYTF.

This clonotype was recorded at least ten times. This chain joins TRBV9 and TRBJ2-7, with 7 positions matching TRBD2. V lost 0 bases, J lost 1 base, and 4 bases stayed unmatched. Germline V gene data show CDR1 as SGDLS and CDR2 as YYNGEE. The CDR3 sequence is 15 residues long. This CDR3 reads CASSVGPGLSYEQYF. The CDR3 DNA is TGTGCCAGCAGCGTAGGTCCGGGACTATCCTACGAGCAGTACTTC.

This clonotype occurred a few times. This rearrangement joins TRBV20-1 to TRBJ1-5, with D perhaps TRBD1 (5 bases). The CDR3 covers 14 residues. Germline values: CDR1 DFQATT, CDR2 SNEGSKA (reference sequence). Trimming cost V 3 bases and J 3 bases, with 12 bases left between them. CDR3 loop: CSASPEGSNQPQHF. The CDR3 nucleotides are TGCAGTGCTAGTCCTGAGGGGTCCAATCAGCCCCAGCATTTT.

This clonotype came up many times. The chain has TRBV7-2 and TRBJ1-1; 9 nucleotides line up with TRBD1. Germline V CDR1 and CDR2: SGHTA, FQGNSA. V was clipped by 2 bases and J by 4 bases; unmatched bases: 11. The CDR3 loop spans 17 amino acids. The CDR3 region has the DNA TGTGCCAGCAGCTTAAGAACAGGGGGCAGGGGCAGCACTGAAGCTTTCTTT. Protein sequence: CASSLRTGGRGSTEAFF.

Here the CDR3 reads CASSDPGGPKYF. The CDR3 DNA is TGTGCCAGCAGCGATCCCGGGGGCCCAAAGTACTTC. The V and J genes are TRBV3-1 and TRBJ2-5; D may be TRBD1 or TRBD2 (6 bases each). The V end was cut by 5 bases, the J end by 12 bases, with 16 bases between. The CDR3 has 12 amino acids. Germline CDR1 is LGHDT and CDR2 is YNNKEL (reference sequence).

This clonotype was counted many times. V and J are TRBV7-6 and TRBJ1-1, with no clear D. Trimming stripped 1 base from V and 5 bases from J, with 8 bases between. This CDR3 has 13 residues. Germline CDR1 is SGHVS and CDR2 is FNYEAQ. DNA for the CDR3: TGTGCCAGCAGCTTAGAGAGGATGACTGAAGCTTTCTTT. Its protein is CASSLERMTEAFF.

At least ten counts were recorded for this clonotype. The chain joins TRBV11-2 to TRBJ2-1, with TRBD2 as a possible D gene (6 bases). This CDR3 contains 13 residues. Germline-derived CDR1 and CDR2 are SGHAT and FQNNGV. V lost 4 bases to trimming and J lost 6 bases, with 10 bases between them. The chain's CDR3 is CASSSGLSNEQFF. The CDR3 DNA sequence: TGTGCCAGCAGCTCGGGACTTTCCAATGAGCAGTTCTTC.

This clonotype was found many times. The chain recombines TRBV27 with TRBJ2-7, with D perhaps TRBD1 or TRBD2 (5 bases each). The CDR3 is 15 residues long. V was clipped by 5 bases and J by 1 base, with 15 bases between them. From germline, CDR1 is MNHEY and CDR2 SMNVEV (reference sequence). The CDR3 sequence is CASSDGAGMSYEQYF. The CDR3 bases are TGTGCCAGCAGTGACGGGGCAGGGATGTCCTACGAGCAGTACTTC.

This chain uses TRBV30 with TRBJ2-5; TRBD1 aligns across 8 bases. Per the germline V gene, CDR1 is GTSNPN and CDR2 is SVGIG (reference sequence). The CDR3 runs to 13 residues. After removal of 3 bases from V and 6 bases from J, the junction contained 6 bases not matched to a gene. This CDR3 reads CAWRGDRRKTQYF. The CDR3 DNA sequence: TGTGCCTGGAGGGGGGACAGGCGGAAGACCCAGTACTTC.

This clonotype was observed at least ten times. CDR3 residues: CASSLTSGSRQFF. CDR3 DNA: TGTGCCAGCAGCTTAACTAGCGGGAGTCGGCAGTTCTTC. The chain couples TRBV7-9 to TRBJ2-1, with 11 positions matching TRBD2. V gave up 2 bases and J gave up 12 bases; unmatched junction bases: 3. CDR3 size: 13 residues. CDR1 and CDR2 from the germline V gene are SEHNR and FQNEAQ (reference sequence).

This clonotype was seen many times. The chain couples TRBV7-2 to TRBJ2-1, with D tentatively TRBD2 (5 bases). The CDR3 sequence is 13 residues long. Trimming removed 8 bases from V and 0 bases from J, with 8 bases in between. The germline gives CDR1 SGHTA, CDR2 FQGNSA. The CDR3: CASAAGSYNEQFF. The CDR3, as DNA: TGTGCCAGCGCGGCGGGCTCCTACAATGAGCAGTTCTTC.

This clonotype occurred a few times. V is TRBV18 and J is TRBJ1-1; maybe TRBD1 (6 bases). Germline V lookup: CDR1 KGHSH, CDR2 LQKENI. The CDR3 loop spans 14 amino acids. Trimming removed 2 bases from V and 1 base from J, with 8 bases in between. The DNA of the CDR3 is TGTGCCAGCTCACCAGGGGGCCCGAACACTGAAGCTTTCTTT. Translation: CASSPGGPNTEAFF.

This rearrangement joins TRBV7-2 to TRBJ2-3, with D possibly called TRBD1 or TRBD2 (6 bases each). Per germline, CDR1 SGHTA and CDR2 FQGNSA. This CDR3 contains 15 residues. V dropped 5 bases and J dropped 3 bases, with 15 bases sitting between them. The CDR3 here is CASSREGGRTDTQYF. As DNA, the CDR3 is TGTGCCAGCAGCCGCGAAGGGGGGAGGACAGATACGCAGTATTTT. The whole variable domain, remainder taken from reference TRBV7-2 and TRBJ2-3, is GAGVSQSPSNKVTEKGKDVELRCDPISGHTALYWYRQSLGQGLEFLIYFQGNSAPDKSGLPSDRFSAERTGGSVSTLTIQRTQQEDSAVYLCASSREGGRTDTQYFGPGTRLTVL.

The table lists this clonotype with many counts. The CDR3 protein is CASRGYSGPQETQYF. The CDR3, as DNA: TGTGCCAGCAGGGGATATAGCGGGCCCCAAGAGACCCAGTACTTC. The chain links TRBV6-2 or TRBV6-3 to TRBJ2-5, with 7 bases aligning to TRBD2. V lost 6 bases and J lost 1; bases outside the gene matches: 8. Germline CDR1 reads MNHEY; CDR2 reads SVGEGT. This CDR3 region has 15 residues.

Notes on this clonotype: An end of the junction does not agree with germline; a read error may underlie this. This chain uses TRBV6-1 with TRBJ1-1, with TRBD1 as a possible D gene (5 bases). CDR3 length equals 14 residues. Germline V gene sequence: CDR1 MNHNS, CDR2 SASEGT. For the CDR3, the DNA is TGTGTCAGCAGCCTGGGGGGGGGTAAAACTGAAGCTTTCTTT. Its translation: CVSSLGGGKTEAFF.

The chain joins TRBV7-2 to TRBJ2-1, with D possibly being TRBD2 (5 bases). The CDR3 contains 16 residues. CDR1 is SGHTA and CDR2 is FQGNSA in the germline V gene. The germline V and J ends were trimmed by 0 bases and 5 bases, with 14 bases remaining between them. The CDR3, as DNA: TGTGCCAGCAGCTTAGCGCTTGGTAGCGTTAACAATGAGCAGTTCTTC. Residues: CASSLALGSVNNEQFF. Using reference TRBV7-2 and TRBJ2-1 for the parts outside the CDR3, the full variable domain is GAGVSQSPSNKVTEKGKDVELRCDPISGHTALYWYRQSLGQGLEFLIYFQGNSAPDKSGLPSDRFSAERTGGSVSTLTIQRTQQEDSAVYLCASSLALGSVNNEQFFGPGTRLTVL.

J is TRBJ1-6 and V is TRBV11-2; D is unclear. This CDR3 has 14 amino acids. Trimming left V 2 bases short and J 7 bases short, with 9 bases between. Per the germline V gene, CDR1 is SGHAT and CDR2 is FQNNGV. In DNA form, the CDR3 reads TGTGCCAGCAGCTTATCCTCCCTGAATTCACCCCTCCACTTT. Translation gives CASSLSSLNSPLHF.

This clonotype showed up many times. Written as DNA, the CDR3 is TGTGCCAGCAGTGAAGGGACAAGAAAGAACACTGAAGCTTTCTTT. This translates into CASSEGTRKNTEAFF. The rearrangement uses TRBV21-1 and TRBJ1-1; TRBD1 is taken as the D call from the table, unchecked against the DNA. TRBV21-1 is noted as a pseudogene. The length of the CDR3 is 15 residues.

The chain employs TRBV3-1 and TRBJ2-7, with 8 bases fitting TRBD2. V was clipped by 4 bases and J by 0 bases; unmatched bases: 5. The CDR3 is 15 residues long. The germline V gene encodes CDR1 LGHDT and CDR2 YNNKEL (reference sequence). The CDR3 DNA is TGTGCCAGCAGCCCCGTAGCGGGGAGCTCCTACGAGCAGTACTTC. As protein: CASSPVAGSSYEQYF.

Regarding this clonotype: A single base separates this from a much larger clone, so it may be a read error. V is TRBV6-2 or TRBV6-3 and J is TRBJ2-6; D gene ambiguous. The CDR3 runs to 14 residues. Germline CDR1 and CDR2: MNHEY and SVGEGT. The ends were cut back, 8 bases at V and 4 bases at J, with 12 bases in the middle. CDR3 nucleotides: TGTGCCAGCCTGAACGATGAGGGGGCCAACGTCCTGACTTTC. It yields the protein CASLNDEGANVLTF.